This T cell receptor (beta chain) was captured by sequencing in a study of blood T cell repertoires in COVID-19. Study in general: COVID-19 samples collected from the United States, Italy and Spain covered acute and convalescent phases. In each case, the material was cDNA or gDNA derived from T cells, B-cell-depleted T cells, or PBMCs.

Germline lookup yields CDR1 MNHEY and CDR2 SVGAGI. There are 15 residues in the CDR3. The germline V and J ends were trimmed by 5 bases and 2 bases, with 15 bases remaining between them. In the study's own analysis: Estimation of nucleated cell counts was performed using reference gene primer amplification. The method was immunoSEQ multiplex PCR; TCRdb's version includes in-frame clones alone and lacks a portion of them. From that table come the V and J calls and clone size; the DNA was used to work out D and trimming. The sample shows about 190,000 clones, 70% to 80% of them seen only once. The specimen was peripheral blood. The TCR comes from a man between 45 and 60 years old who had recovered from COVID-19. The chain is built from TRBV6-5 and TRBJ2-5; D unclear. The CDR3 loop reads CASSPSWAQQETQYF. The CDR3 DNA is TGTGCCAGCAGTCCCAGCTGGGCCCAACAAGAGACCCAGTACTTC.